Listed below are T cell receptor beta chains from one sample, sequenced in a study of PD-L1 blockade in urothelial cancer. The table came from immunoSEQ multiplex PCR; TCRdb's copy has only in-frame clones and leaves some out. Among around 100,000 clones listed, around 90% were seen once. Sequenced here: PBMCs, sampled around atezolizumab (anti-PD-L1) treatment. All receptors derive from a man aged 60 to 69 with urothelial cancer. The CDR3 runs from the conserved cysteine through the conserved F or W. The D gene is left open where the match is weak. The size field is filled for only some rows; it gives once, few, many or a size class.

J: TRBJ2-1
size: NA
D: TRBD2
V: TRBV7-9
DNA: TGTGCCAGCAGCTTGGGGACTAAAATAAAGTTCTTC
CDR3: CASSLGTKIKFF

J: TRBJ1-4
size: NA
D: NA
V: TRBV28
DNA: TGTGCCAGCAGTCCCCCGGGGACAACTAATGAAAAACTGTTTTTT
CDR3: CASSPPGTTNEKLFF

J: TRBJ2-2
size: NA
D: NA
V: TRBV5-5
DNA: TGTGCCAGCAGCACCTACAGGGTGGGGAACACCGGGGAGCTGTTTTTT
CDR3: CASSTYRVGNTGELFF

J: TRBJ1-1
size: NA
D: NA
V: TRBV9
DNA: TGTGCCAGCAGCGTGGAGCAGGGTGACACTGAAGCTTTCTTT
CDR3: CASSVEQGDTEAFF

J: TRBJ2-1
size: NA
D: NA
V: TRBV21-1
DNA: TGTGCCAGCAGCAATGGGGAGGGGAGGGGGGGGATCAATGAGCAGTTCTTC
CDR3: CASSNGEGRGGINEQFF

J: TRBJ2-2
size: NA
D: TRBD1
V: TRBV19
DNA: TGTGCCAGTAGTAATCCGGGACAGGGTTGGCCCGGGGAGCTGTTTTTT
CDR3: CASSNPGQGWPGELFF

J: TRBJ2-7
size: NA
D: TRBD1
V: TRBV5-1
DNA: TGCGCCAGCAGCTTCCGGGACAGAGCAATCCTTCGGGGCTACGAGCAGTACTTC
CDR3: CASSFRDRAILRGYEQYF

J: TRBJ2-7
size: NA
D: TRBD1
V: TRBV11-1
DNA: TGTGCCAGCAGCGCGGACAGGTATAGCTCCTACGAGCAGTACTTC
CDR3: CASSADRYSSYEQYF

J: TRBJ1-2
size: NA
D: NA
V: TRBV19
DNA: TGTGCCAGTAGTATTCGTTACTTCGAGAGAGGCTACACCTTC
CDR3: CASSIRYFERGYTF

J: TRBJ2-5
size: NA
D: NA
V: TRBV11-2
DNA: TGTGCCAGCAGCTCTGGGGTACAGGCGAACAGCCCCCAGTACTTC
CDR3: CASSSGVQANSPQYF

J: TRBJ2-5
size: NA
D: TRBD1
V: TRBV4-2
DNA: TGTGCCAGCAGCCAACCGGGACAGCAAGAGACCCAGTACTTC
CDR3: CASSQPGQQETQYF

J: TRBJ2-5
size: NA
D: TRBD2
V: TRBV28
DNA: TGTGCCAGCAGCGACTCTCGACTAGCGGGAGAACGAGAGACCCAGTACTTC
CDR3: CASSDSRLAGERETQYF

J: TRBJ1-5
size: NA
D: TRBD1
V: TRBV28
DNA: TGTGCCAGCAGTCCCGCCGGGACAGGTGATCAGCCCCAGCATTTT
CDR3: CASSPAGTGDQPQHF

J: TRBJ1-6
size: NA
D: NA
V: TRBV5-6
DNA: TGTGCCAGCAGCCGCACATCGGGGAACTATAATTCACCCCTCCACTTT
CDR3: CASSRTSGNYNSPLHF

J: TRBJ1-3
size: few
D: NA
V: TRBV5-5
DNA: TGTGCCAGCAGCTTGGAGGGGGTTGGAAACACCATATATTTT
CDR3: CASSLEGVGNTIYF

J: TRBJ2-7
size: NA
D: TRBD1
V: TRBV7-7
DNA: TGTGCTAGCAGCTTGTCCGGGACAGGGGGCCACGAGCAGTACTTC
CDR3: CASSLSGTGGHEQYF

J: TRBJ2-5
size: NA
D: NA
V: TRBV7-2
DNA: TGTGCCAGCAGCTTAGGGTCGAGACGGGGCCAAGAGACCCAGTACTTC
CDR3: CASSLGSRRGQETQYF

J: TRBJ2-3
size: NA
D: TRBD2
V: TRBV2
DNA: TGTGCCAGCAGTCCCCTCGCTAGCGGGAGGACAGATACGCAGTATTTT
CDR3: CASSPLASGRTDTQYF

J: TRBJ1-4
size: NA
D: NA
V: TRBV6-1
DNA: TGTGCCAGTTCAGGGGCAACTAATGAAAAACTGTTTTTT
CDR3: CASSGATNEKLFF

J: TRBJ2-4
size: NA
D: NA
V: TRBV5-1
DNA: TGCGCCAGCAGCTTGGAAGGGGTGGCCATTCAGTACTTC
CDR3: CASSLEGVAIQYF

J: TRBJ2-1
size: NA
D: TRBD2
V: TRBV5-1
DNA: TGCGCCAGCAACGGACTAGACCCCTCCTACAATGAGCAGTTCTTC
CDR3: CASNGLDPSYNEQFF

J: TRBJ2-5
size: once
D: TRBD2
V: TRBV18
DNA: TGTGCCAGCTCACCACCCGCCCTCCCTGGAGTAGCGGGGACTTTGGGAGAGACCCAGTACTTC
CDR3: CASSPPALPGVAGTLGETQYF

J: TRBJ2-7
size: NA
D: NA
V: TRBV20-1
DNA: TGCAGTGCCCCCCTCGGGAGCGAGCAGTACTTC
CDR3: CSAPLGSEQYF

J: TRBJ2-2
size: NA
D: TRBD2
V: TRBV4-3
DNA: TGCGCCAGCAGCCAAGATCGGGCGGGAGGGCCCACCGGGGAGCTGTTTTTT
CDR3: CASSQDRAGGPTGELFF

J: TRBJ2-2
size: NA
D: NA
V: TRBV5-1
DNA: TGCGCCAGCAGCTTGAAGACCCTAGCGACCACCGGGGAGCTGTTTTTT
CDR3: CASSLKTLATTGELFF

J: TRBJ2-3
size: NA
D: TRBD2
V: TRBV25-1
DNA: TGTGCCAGCAGTGAATCTCGAGCGGGGATAGATACGCAGTATTTT
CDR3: CASSESRAGIDTQYF

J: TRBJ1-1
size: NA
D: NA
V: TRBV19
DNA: TGTGCCAGTTTCCGGGGATACACTGAAGCTTTCTTT
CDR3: CASFRGYTEAFF

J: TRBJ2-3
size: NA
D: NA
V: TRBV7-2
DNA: TGTGCCAGCAGCTTAGTTTTAGTCGGTACGCAGTATTTT
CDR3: CASSLVLVGTQYF

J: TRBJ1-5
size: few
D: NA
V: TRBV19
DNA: TGTGCCAGTAGTATGGGGCGTAATCAGCCCCAGCATTTT
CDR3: CASSMGRNQPQHF

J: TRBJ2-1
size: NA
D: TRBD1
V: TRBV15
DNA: TGTGCCACCAGCAAACGGACAGGGCCCCACAATGAGCAGTTCTTC
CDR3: CATSKRTGPHNEQFF

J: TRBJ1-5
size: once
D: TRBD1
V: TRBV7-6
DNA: TGTGCCAGCAGCTCGGGACAGGGGAGGTATAGCAATCAGCCCCAGCATTTT
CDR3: CASSSGQGRYSNQPQHF

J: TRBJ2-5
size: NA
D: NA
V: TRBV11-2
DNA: TGTGCCAGCAGCTACCGCCCGGGTCAAGAGACCCAGTACTTC
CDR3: CASSYRPGQETQYF

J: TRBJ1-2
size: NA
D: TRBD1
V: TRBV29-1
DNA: TGCAGCGCCGACCCGGGACAGGGTACCTATGGCTACACCTTC
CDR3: CSADPGQGTYGYTF

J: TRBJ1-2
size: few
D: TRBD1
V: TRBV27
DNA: TGTGCCAGCAGAACGGGCCATTGGACAGGGGGCTTTAATGGCTACACCTTC
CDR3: CASRTGHWTGGFNGYTF

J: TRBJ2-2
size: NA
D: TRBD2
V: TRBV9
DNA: TGTGCCAGCAGCGTAGCAAAATGGACTAGCGGGGGGGCCTACACCGGGGAGCTGTTTTTT
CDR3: CASSVAKWTSGGAYTGELFF

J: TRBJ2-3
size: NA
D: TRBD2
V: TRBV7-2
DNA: TGTGCCAGCAGCCCTAAGGTAGCGGGTGAAGATACGCAGTATTTT
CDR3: CASSPKVAGEDTQYF

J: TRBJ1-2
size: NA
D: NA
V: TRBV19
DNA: TGTGCCAGTAGTACATTCCAGGGGAACTATGGCTACACCTTC
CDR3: CASSTFQGNYGYTF